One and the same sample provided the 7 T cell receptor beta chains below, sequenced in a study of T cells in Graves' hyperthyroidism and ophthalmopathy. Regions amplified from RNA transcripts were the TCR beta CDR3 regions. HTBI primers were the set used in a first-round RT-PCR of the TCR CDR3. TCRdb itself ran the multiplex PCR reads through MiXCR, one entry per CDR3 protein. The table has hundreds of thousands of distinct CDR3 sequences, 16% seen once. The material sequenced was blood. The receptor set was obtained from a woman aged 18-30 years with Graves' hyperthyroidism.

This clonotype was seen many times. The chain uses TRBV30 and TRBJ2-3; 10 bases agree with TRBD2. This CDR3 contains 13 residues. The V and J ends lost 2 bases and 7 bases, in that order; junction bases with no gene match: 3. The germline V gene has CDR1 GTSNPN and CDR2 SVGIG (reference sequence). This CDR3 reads CAWSSGRGNTQYF. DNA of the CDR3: TGTGCCTGGAGTAGCGGGAGGGGAAATACGCAGTATTTT.

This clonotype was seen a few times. This CDR3 reads CASRFPGQKNTGELFF. Here the CDR3 DNA reads TGTGCCAGCAGGTTCCCGGGACAGAAAAACACCGGGGAGCTGTTTTTT. J is TRBJ2-2 and V is TRBV7-9; 7 positions match TRBD1. V gave up 6 bases and J gave up 2 bases; unmatched junction bases: 9. The germline CDR1 and CDR2 sequences are SEHNR and FQNEAQ (reference sequence). The CDR3 is made up of 16 amino acids.

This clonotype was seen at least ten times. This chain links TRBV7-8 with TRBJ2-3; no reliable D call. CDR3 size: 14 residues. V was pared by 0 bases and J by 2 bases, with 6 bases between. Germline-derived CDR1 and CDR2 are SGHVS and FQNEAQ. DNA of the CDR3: TGTGCCAGCAGCTTAGCGGGGTACACAGATACGCAGTATTTT. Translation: CASSLAGYTDTQYF. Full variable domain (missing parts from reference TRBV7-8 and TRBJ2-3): GAGVSQSPRYKVAKRGQDVALRCDPISGHVSLFWYQQALGQGPEFLTYFQNEAQLDKSGLPSDRFFAERPEGSVSTLKIQRTQQEDSAVYLCASSLAGYTDTQYFGPGTRLTVL.

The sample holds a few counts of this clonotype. CDR3 protein: CASSQASPGRPNEKLFF. CDR3 in DNA: TGCGCCAGCAGCCAAGCCTCTCCGGGACGGCCTAATGAAAAACTGTTTTTT. The J gene is TRBJ1-4, the V gene TRBV4-1; D perhaps matches TRBD1 (5 bases). Germline CDR1 reads MGHRA; CDR2 reads YSYEKL. The CDR3 consists of 17 residues. V gave up 1 base and J gave up 3 bases, with 15 bases separating them.

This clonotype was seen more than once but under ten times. The chain's CDR3 is CAISDERARNTIYF. DNA of the CDR3: TGTGCCATCAGTGATGAGAGGGCTCGAAACACCATATATTTT. The chain links TRBV10-3 to TRBJ1-3; D is unclear. The germline V gene encodes CDR1 ENHRY and CDR2 SYGVKD. The CDR3 spans 14 residues. Trimming stripped 3 bases from V and 5 bases from J, with 11 bases between.

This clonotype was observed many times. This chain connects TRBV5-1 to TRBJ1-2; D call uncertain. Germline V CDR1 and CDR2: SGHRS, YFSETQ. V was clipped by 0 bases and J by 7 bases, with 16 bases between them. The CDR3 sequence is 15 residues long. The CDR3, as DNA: TGCGCCAGCAGCTTGGAAGGGATGGGTGATGTTGGCTACACCTTC. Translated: CASSLEGMGDVGYTF.

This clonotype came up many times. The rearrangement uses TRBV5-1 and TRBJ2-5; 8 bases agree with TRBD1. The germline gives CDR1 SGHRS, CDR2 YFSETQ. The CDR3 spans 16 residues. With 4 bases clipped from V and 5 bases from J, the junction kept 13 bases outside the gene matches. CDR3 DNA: TGCGCCAGCAGCGTCGGACAGGGACCTTTCGGGGAGACCCAGTACTTC. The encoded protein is CASSVGQGPFGETQYF.